Each of the 15 T cell receptor beta chains below was sequenced from the same sample in a study of cytomegalovirus exposure and HLA in healthy donors. Researchers ran the PCR with 60 Vbeta and 13 Jbeta primers. The data were produced by immunoSEQ multiplex PCR, yet TCRdb's version contains in-frame clones alone and is incomplete. The table has about 160,000 clones, approximately 81% seen once. The sequenced material came from PBMCs. The receptors originated from a male donor in good health and CMV-seronegative.

The sample holds one count of this clone. This chain links TRBV9 with TRBJ2-2; 9 bases match TRBD2. CDR3 length equals 16 residues. The junction had 8 bases not matched to a gene; V was cut back by 1 base and J by 7 bases. CDR1 and CDR2 (germline): SGDLS, YYNGEE. CDR3 sequence (DNA): TGTGCCAGCAGCGTAAAAGGCGGGGGGGCCGACGGGGAGCTGTTTTTT. Amino acid sequence: CASSVKGGGADGELFF.

This chain uses TRBV19 with TRBJ1-1; 7 positions match TRBD1. Germline values: CDR1 LNHDA, CDR2 SQIVND (reference sequence). The CDR3 length is 13 residues. V was clipped by 11 bases and J by 0 bases; unmatched bases: 6. The CDR3 bases are TGTGCCGCAGCCGGGACAGTGAACACTGAAGCTTTCTTT. This sequence encodes CAAAGTVNTEAFF.

The V gene is TRBV7-2, the J gene TRBJ2-7; no definite D call. V was pared by 2 bases and J by 3 bases, with 5 bases between. The CDR3 runs 12 residues. The germline V gene has CDR1 SGHTA and CDR2 FQGNSA. For the CDR3, the DNA is TGTGCCAGCAGCTTATTCAGCTACGAGCAGTACTTC. Protein: CASSLFSYEQYF.

The chain employs TRBV19 and TRBJ1-5; possibly TRBD1 for D (5 bases). Trimming shortened V by 1 base and J by 12 bases, and 13 bases separated the two germline ends. Germline CDR1 and CDR2: LNHDA and SQIVND (reference sequence). The CDR3 runs to 13 residues. The DNA for the CDR3 is TGTGCCAGTAGTATAGGTTCGGGGGTTCTCCAGCATTTT. Encoded protein: CASSIGSGVLQHF.

The chain carries TRBV27 and TRBJ1-2; 7 positions match TRBD1. V dropped 5 bases and J dropped 0; count of bases not matched to a gene: 9. Germline V lookup: CDR1 MNHEY, CDR2 SMNVEV (reference sequence). The CDR3 is 16 residues long. CDR3: CASSITGAGANYGYTF. The CDR3 DNA reads as TGTGCCAGCAGTATTACAGGGGCCGGAGCTAACTATGGCTACACCTTC.

The genes are TRBV6-1 and TRBJ1-6, with 7 nucleotides matching TRBD1. The CDR3 sequence is 14 residues long. Losses at the gene ends were 4 bases for V and 10 bases for J; bases not matched to a gene: 7. CDR1 MNHNS and CDR2 SASEGT come from the germline V gene. This CDR3 reads CASSARQGVSPLHF. The CDR3 DNA reads as TGTGCCAGCAGTGCCCGACAGGGCGTCTCACCCCTCCACTTT.

The genes are TRBV6-5 and TRBJ2-7; D might be TRBD1 (5 bases). The CDR3 totals 15 residues. Germline CDR1 MNHEY, CDR2 SVGAGI. Trimming removed 0 bases at V and 0 bases at J, with 9 bases between. This chain's CDR3 is CASSYSTGVSYEQYF. The CDR3, as DNA: TGTGCCAGCAGTTACTCCACAGGAGTCTCCTACGAGCAGTACTTC.

This clone was observed a single time. In DNA form, the CDR3 reads TGTGCCAGCAGCCAGACTAGCGGGGGGGCGGAGACCCAGTACTTC. It codes for CASSQTSGGAETQYF. The gene calls are TRBV7-2 and TRBJ2-5, with 14 bases lining up with TRBD2. Per germline, CDR1 SGHTA and CDR2 FQGNSA. With V trimmed by 5 bases and J by 5 bases, 4 bases remained unmatched. The CDR3 length is 15 residues.

The J gene is TRBJ2-3, the V gene TRBV7-8; D unclear. V was trimmed by 1 base and J by 4 bases, leaving 3 bases between them. The CDR3 loop spans 12 amino acids. Germline CDR1 reads SGHVS; CDR2 reads FQNEAQ. CDR3 sequence (DNA): TGTGCCAGCAGCTTAGTAGCAGATACGCAGTATTTT. Protein sequence: CASSLVADTQYF.

The chain uses TRBV27 and TRBJ1-2, with 9 bases fitting TRBD1. There are 15 residues in the CDR3. Per the germline V gene, CDR1 is MNHEY and CDR2 is SMNVEV (reference sequence). J lost 4 bases, V lost 5 bases, and 8 bases had no gene match. CDR3 protein: CASSPGTGLTYGYTF. The CDR3 DNA sequence: TGTGCCAGCAGTCCCGGGACAGGGCTAACCTATGGCTACACCTTC.

This clone was recorded only once. The chain recombines TRBV11-2 with TRBJ2-1, with 8 positions matching TRBD2. The CDR3 runs 12 residues. J gave up 14 bases and V 3 bases, and 6 bases lay outside the gene matches. Germline V lookup: CDR1 SGHAT, CDR2 FQNNGV. CDR3 in amino acids: CASSFEGTREFF. DNA for the CDR3: TGTGCCAGCAGCTTCGAGGGGACTAGAGAGTTCTTC.

This clone was seen only a few times. The J gene is TRBJ2-3, the V gene TRBV4-2, with D uncertain. Trimming cost V 4 bases and J 3 bases, with 11 bases left between them. Germline V lookup: CDR1 LGHNA, CDR2 YNFKEQ. The CDR3 contains 14 residues. In DNA form, the CDR3 reads TGTGCCAGCAGCCCCGCTCTGGCAACAGATACGCAGTATTTT. Its protein is CASSPALATDTQYF.

The chain recombines TRBV9 with TRBJ2-7, with 7 bases lining up with TRBD2. V shed 0 bases and J 0 bases; nucleotides not matched to a gene: 3. Germline values: CDR1 SGDLS, CDR2 YYNGEE. CDR3 size: 15 residues. In DNA, the CDR3 is TGTGCCAGCAGCGTAGCCGGGGGGTTCTCCTACGAGCAGTACTTC. Its protein product is CASSVAGGFSYEQYF.

Here the CDR3 reads CASSFRDQDNEQFF. The CDR3 DNA reads as TGTGCCAGCAGTTTCCGGGATCAGGACAATGAGCAGTTCTTC. The rearrangement links TRBV27 to TRBJ2-1, with TRBD2 as a possible D gene (5 bases). Germline CDR1 reads MNHEY; CDR2 reads SMNVEV (reference sequence). V was clipped by 3 bases and J by 5 bases, with 11 bases between them. The CDR3 contains 14 residues.

Notes on this clone: Different DNA sequences within this sample yield the same CDR3. The chain is built from TRBV19 and TRBJ2-2, with D tentatively TRBD1 (6 bases). Trimming took 6 bases from V and 5 from J, leaving 7 bases between them. The CDR3 sequence is 12 residues long. Germline CDR1 and CDR2: LNHDA and SQIVND (reference sequence). This CDR3 reads CASSRGTGELFF. The CDR3 nucleotides read TGTGCCAGTAGCAGGGGAACCGGGGAGCTGTTTTTT. The variable domain in full, with the rest retrieved from reference TRBV19 and TRBJ2-2, is DGGITQSPKYLFRKEGQNVTLSCEQNLNHDAMYWYRQDPGQGLRLIYYSQIVNDFQKGDIAEGYSVSREKKESFPLTVTSAQKNPTAFYLCASSRGTGELFFGEGSRLTVL.